The 21 T cell receptor beta chains presented below share a single source sample, sequenced in a study of T cell responses to AZD1222 COVID-19 vaccine. Clones were sequenced by immunoSEQ multiplex PCR, and TCRdb holds only the in-frame ones, with some missing. The sample lists roughly 100,000 clones; over 90% were seen once. The source was peripheral blood, collected on day 0 of AZD1222 vaccination. These receptors all come from an adult in good health.

This clone appeared once. The chain has TRBV6-5 and TRBJ2-7; 7 bases match TRBD1. Germline values: CDR1 MNHEY, CDR2 SVGAGI. The CDR3 covers 15 residues. Trimming at V came to 7 bases and at J to 0 bases, leaving 9 bases not matched to a gene. The CDR3 DNA reads TGTGCCAGCATAGGGGGCCATCTCTCCTCCTACGAGCAGTACTTC. Translating it yields CASIGGHLSSYEQYF.

This rearrangement joins TRBV7-3 to TRBJ1-6; tentatively, D is TRBD1 (5 bases). Trimming took 4 bases from V and 8 from J, leaving 12 bases between them. There are 14 residues in the CDR3. In germline, CDR1 is SGHTA, CDR2 FQGTGA. In DNA, the CDR3 is TGTGCCAGCAGCTCCGGGACCGCCTATTCACCCCTCCACTTT. Its protein product is CASSSGTAYSPLHF.

V and J are TRBV11-2 and TRBJ2-1; D possibly corresponds to TRBD2 (6 bases). Looked up from germline, CDR1 is SGHAT and CDR2 is FQNNGV. V dropped 3 bases and J dropped 2 bases, with 8 bases sitting between them. This CDR3 is 14 amino acids long. Written as DNA, the CDR3 is TGTGCCAGCAGCTTGGGCGGGACCTACAATGAGCAGTTCTTC. Translating it yields CASSLGGTYNEQFF.

This clone was seen only once. J is TRBJ2-1 and V is TRBV29-1; D unresolved. The CDR3 spans 13 residues. Germline loops: CDR1 SQVTM, CDR2 ANQGSEA. V shed 2 bases and J shed 10 bases, with 15 bases lying between them. The chain's CDR3 is CSVESVWAREQFF. The CDR3 DNA reads as TGCAGCGTTGAAAGTGTCTGGGCACGCGAGCAGTTCTTC.

V and J are TRBV6-5 and TRBJ1-2, with TRBD1 matching over 12 bases. Germline CDR1 is MNHEY and CDR2 is SVGAGI. The CDR3 consists of 16 residues. Trimming removed 0 bases from V and 5 bases from J; junction bases left unmatched: 4. CDR3 residues: CASSYSGQGARYGYTF. The CDR3 coding sequence is TGTGCCAGCAGTTACTCGGGACAGGGGGCGCGATATGGCTACACCTTC.

The rearrangement joins TRBV11-3 to TRBJ2-6, with 7 bases aligning to TRBD2. CDR3 length: 17 amino acids. Germline CDR1 reads SGHNT; CDR2 reads YENEEA. The V and J ends lost 5 bases and 4 bases, in that order; junction bases with no gene match: 11. The CDR3 is CASSPGGSLVGANVLTF. CDR3 sequence (DNA): TGTGCCAGCAGCCCCGGGGGGTCCCTAGTCGGGGCCAACGTCCTGACTTTC.

This chain connects TRBV6-5 to TRBJ2-7, with D possibly being TRBD1 (6 bases). Germline V lookup: CDR1 MNHEY, CDR2 SVGAGI. V lost 5 bases and J lost 1, with 12 bases in between. This CDR3 is built from 14 residues. The CDR3 spells CASSQGRWSYEQYF. As DNA, the CDR3 is TGTGCCAGCAGTCAGGGGCGATGGTCCTACGAGCAGTACTTC.

The chain carries TRBV7-8 and TRBJ2-5; no clear D. CDR1 is SGHVS and CDR2 is FQNEAQ in the germline V gene. Trimming removed 5 bases from V and 5 bases from J, with 6 bases in between. There are 11 residues in the CDR3. The CDR3 sequence: CASSNTETQYF. The CDR3 coding sequence is TGTGCCAGCAGCAATACTGAGACCCAGTACTTC.

The chain joins TRBV18 to TRBJ1-1; D remains ambiguous. Germline V gene lookup returns CDR1 KGHSH and CDR2 LQKENI. The V end lost 6 bases, the J end lost 0 bases, and 8 bases lay between the germline ends. The CDR3 extends over 13 amino acids. The CDR3 sequence: CASSLDMNTEAFF. In DNA form, the CDR3 reads TGTGCCAGCTCGTTAGATATGAACACTGAAGCTTTCTTT. The whole variable domain, filled in from reference TRBV18 and TRBJ1-1, reads NAGVMQNPRHLVRRRGQEARLRCSPMKGHSHVYWYRQLPEEGLKFMVYLQKENIIDESGMPKERFSAEFPKEGPSILRIQQVVRGDSAAYFCASSLDMNTEAFFGQGTRLTVV.

V and J are TRBV5-1 and TRBJ2-7; D call uncertain. V was shortened by 0 bases and J by 5 bases, with 6 bases between the two germline ends. The CDR3 covers 12 residues. Germline values: CDR1 SGHRS, CDR2 YFSETQ. The CDR3 is CASSLVKHEQYF. In nucleotides, the CDR3 is TGCGCCAGCAGCTTGGTTAAGCACGAGCAGTACTTC.

This clone was detected once. The chain joins TRBV29-1 to TRBJ2-2; D is uncertain. The CDR3 extends over 12 amino acids. Trimming left V 4 bases short and J 2 bases short, with 5 bases between. Germline CDR1 is SQVTM and CDR2 is ANQGSEA. CDR3 region: CSVAENTGELFF. The CDR3 DNA sequence: TGCAGCGTTGCGGAAAACACCGGGGAGCTGTTTTTT.

The gene calls are TRBV3-1 (or the pseudogene TRBV3-2) and TRBJ2-3; no clear D gene. Trimming took 4 bases from V and 5 from J, leaving 19 bases between them. Germline-derived CDR1 and CDR2 are LGHDT and YNNKEL (reference sequence). The length of the CDR3 is 16 residues. The DNA for the CDR3 is TGTGCCAGCAGCCTTATACTTCTTGTCATGCAAGATACGCAGTATTTT. This gives the protein CASSLILLVMQDTQYF.

This sequence joins TRBV6-5 and TRBJ2-3; D is unresolved. Trimming cost V 0 bases and J 6 bases, with 10 bases left between them. Per the germline V gene, CDR1 is MNHEY and CDR2 is SVGAGI. CDR3 size: 14 residues. The CDR3 nucleotides read TGTGCCAGCAGTTACTCCCACAAATTGGATACGCAGTATTTT. This encodes CASSYSHKLDTQYF.

The CDR3 protein is CASGYGYGYTF. The CDR3 nucleotides are TGTGCCAGCGGGTACGGGTATGGCTACACCTTC. This sequence joins TRBV25-1 and TRBJ1-2; no definite D call. The CDR3 covers 11 residues. The V gene lost 8 bases and the J gene lost 5 bases, with 9 bases spanning the gap. From germline, CDR1 is MGHDK and CDR2 SYGVNS.

The chain employs TRBV2 and TRBJ1-2; TRBD1 is a possible D gene (5 bases). The ends were cut back, 6 bases at V and 5 bases at J, with 10 bases in the middle. CDR1 is SNHLY, CDR2 FYNNEI, per germline. CDR3 length: 12 residues. CDR3 sequence: CASRARGYGYTF. CDR3 nucleotide sequence: TGTGCCAGCAGGGCCCGGGGGTATGGCTACACCTTC.

The chain recombines TRBV11-3 with TRBJ1-4; D may be TRBD1 (6 bases). V lost 5 bases and J 3 bases, leaving 13 bases between the germline ends. CDR3 size: 15 residues. Germline V gene data show CDR1 as SGHNT and CDR2 as YENEEA. This CDR3 is CASSHRGQANEKLFF. Written as DNA, the CDR3 is TGTGCCAGCAGCCACCGGGGGCAAGCTAATGAAAAACTGTTTTTT.

The V call is TRBV28, the J call TRBJ2-3; the D gene is possibly TRBD1 (6 bases). The V gene's germline CDR1 is MDHEN and CDR2 SYDVKM. V was pared by 3 bases and J by 6 bases, with 19 bases between. The CDR3 covers 16 residues. The CDR3 reads CASSFGAGVRADTQYF. In DNA, the CDR3 is TGTGCCAGCAGTTTTGGGGCAGGGGTGAGGGCGGATACGCAGTATTTT.

J is TRBJ1-1 and V is TRBV30; D ambiguous. CDR3 size: 12 residues. Trimming took 2 bases from V and 1 from J, leaving 5 bases between them. Per the germline V gene, CDR1 is GTSNPN and CDR2 is SVGIG (reference sequence). The CDR3 nucleotides read TGTGCCTGGAGTCCCGAGAACACTGAAGCTTTCTTT. Its protein is CAWSPENTEAFF.

Turning to this clone: Other DNA sequences from this sample encode an identical CDR3 as well. This rearrangement joins TRBV5-1 to TRBJ2-7; possible D gene TRBD2, 5 bases. Germline loops: CDR1 SGHRS, CDR2 YFSETQ. This CDR3 is built from 14 residues. Trimming shortened V by 0 bases and J by 0 bases, and 7 bases separated the two germline ends. CDR3 in amino acids: CASSLGGSSYEQYF. Here the CDR3 DNA reads TGCGCCAGCAGCTTGGGAGGGAGCTCCTACGAGCAGTACTTC.

The chain carries TRBV30 and TRBJ1-3, with a possible D match to TRBD1 (5 bases). CDR3 length: 14 amino acids. V dropped 4 bases and J dropped 2 bases, with 12 bases sitting between them. Germline CDR1 GTSNPN, CDR2 SVGIG (reference sequence). CDR3 bases: TGTGCCTGGAAGAGGGGAACCCCTGGAAACACCATATATTTT. Amino acid sequence: CAWKRGTPGNTIYF.

The V gene is TRBV4-3, the J gene TRBJ2-2; tentatively, D is TRBD1 (6 bases). This CDR3 contains 17 residues. Per germline, CDR1 LGHNA and CDR2 YSLEER. The V gene lost 1 base and the J gene lost 1 base, with 13 bases spanning the gap. In nucleotides, the CDR3 is TGCGCCAGCAGCCAAGGTATAGGGGGAGAGAACACCGGGGAGCTGTTTTTT. Translation: CASSQGIGGENTGELFF.